The TCR beta chain under discussion was sequenced for a study of T cell repertoires in cytomegalovirus infection. Study-level findings and limits: Cumulative public TCR beta family frequency identified carriers of CMV plus the relevant HLA. HLA-C-restricted CMV clonotypes gave the most frequent clonotype in two of eight donors.

TCRdb reanalysed the reads using MiXCR and keeps one entry per CDR3 protein. The table includes around 570,000 distinct CDR3 sequences, 35% to 50% detected once. V was shortened by 5 bases and J by 5 bases, with 24 bases between the two germline ends. The CDR3 runs to 17 residues. CDR1 and CDR2 (germline): SGHVS, FQNEAQ. This clonotype turned up a few times. Its antigen is unknown. The sample here was cultured PBMCs, taken from culture after CMV antigen stimulation. The V call is TRBV7-8, the J call TRBJ1-2, with a tentative D call TRBD1 (5 bases). This clonotype was obtained from a human donor in good health (CMV status not recorded). Some clones in this sample may be carry-over from other donors' samples. CDR3 coding DNA: TGTGCCAGCAGCCCCGCTAGGGGTCCCAAGAGAGGTTATGGCTACACCTTC. Protein sequence: CASSPARGPKRGYGYTF.